This T cell receptor (beta chain) derives from a study of shared clonotypes between healthy human individuals. About the research overall: Donors consisted of two women and three men between 18 and 49.

For unsorted PBMC, approximately 300 ng DNA per replicate equaled about 30,000 T cell genomes. Original data processing: Junction-only immunoSEQ sequences carried no quality scores, so filtering differed. The repertoire was sequenced with immunoSEQ multiplex PCR; TCRdb's copy has only in-frame clones and lacks some. The DNA was the basis for D and trimming; V, J and clone size are from that table. The sample records fewer than 500,000 clones, roughly 85% being singletons. As regards this clone: No antigen is known for it.

Study-wide findings and caveats: It was anticipated that sequencing depth would influence how many clonotypes donors shared.

This CDR3 has 17 residues. V was trimmed by 0 bases and J by 6 bases, leaving 15 bases between them. CDR1 ENHRY and CDR2 SYGVKD come from the germline V gene. The sequenced material came from PBMCs. This sequence originates from a woman aged 35 to 49 in good health. Some clones in this sample may be carry-over from other donors' samples. The chain uses TRBV10-3 and TRBJ1-6, with D unclear. The CDR3: CAISESADGVLNSPLHF. DNA of the CDR3: TGTGCCATCAGTGAGTCAGCGGACGGCGTTCTTAATTCACCCCTCCACTTT.